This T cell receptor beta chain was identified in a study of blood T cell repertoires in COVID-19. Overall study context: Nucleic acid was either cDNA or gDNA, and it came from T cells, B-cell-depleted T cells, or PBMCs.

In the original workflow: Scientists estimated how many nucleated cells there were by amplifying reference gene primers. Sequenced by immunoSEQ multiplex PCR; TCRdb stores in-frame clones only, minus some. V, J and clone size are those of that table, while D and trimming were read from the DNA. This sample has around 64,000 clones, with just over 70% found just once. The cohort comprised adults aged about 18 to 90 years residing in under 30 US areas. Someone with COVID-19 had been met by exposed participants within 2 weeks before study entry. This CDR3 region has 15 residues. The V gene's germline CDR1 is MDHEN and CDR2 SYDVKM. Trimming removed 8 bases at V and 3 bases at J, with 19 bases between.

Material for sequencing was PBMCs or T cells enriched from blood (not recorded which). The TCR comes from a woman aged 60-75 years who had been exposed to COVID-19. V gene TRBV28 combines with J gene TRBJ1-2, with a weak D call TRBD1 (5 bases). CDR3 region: CASVAPGSPHYGYTF. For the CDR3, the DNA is TGTGCCAGCGTTGCCCCAGGGTCCCCGCACTATGGCTACACCTTC.